This entry lists 8 T cell receptor beta chains sequenced from one sample in a study of OX40 agonist ivuxolimab in advanced cancers. Generated by immunoSEQ multiplex PCR, the TCRdb table keeps only in-frame clones and is missing some. The data hold over 55,000 clones, with around 84% observed a single time. The specimen was CD4+ or CD8+ T cells sorted from blood, collected in a trial of the OX40 agonist ivuxolimab. Receptors originate from an adult with an advanced solid tumor such as melanoma, head and neck, liver or kidney cancer.

This rearrangement joins TRBV6-5 to TRBJ1-1; 7 nucleotides align to TRBD1. V lost 7 bases and J lost 10; bases outside the gene matches: 15. The germline V gene encodes CDR1 MNHEY and CDR2 SVGAGI. This CDR3 is 14 amino acids long. Here the CDR3 DNA reads TGTGCCAGCAACTTACTTATTTCAGGGGGAACAGCTTTCTTT. This gives the protein CASNLLISGGTAFF.

The rearrangement links TRBV19 to TRBJ2-7, with D uncertain. The V and J ends lost 3 bases and 1 base respectively, with 13 bases between them. The germline V gene encodes CDR1 LNHDA and CDR2 SQIVND (reference sequence). The CDR3 totals 15 residues. This CDR3 is CASSMARLDSYEQYF. Here the CDR3 DNA reads TGTGCCAGTAGTATGGCGCGCTTAGATTCCTACGAGCAGTACTTC.

The chain has TRBV7-2 and TRBJ2-3; possible D gene TRBD2, 6 bases. The CDR3 is 15 amino acids. CDR1 and CDR2 (germline): SGHTA, FQGNSA. The V end was cut by 5 bases, the J end by 2 bases, with 14 bases between. This chain's CDR3 is CASSPTRKLTDTQYF. In DNA, the CDR3 is TGTGCCAGCAGCCCGACTAGGAAGCTCACAGATACGCAGTATTTT.

V gene TRBV6-5 combines with J gene TRBJ2-6; D remains unclear. Trimming shortened V by 2 bases and J by 3 bases, and 8 bases separated the two germline ends. CDR3 length: 15 amino acids. Germline V gene lookup returns CDR1 MNHEY and CDR2 SVGAGI. CDR3: CASSYRPDGANVLTF. CDR3 DNA: TGTGCCAGCAGTTACAGGCCAGATGGGGCCAACGTCCTGACTTTC.

The chain joins TRBV5-1 to TRBJ2-1; TRBD2 is a possible D gene (5 bases). The CDR3 runs 14 residues. V lost 4 bases to trimming and J lost 5 bases, with 13 bases between them. Germline V gene lookup returns CDR1 SGHRS and CDR2 YFSETQ. In nucleotides, the CDR3 is TGCGCCAGCAGCCGGGATCCGCCTAACAATGAGCAGTTCTTC. It encodes CASSRDPPNNEQFF.

This clone appeared once. The J gene is TRBJ2-7, the V gene TRBV29-1; no clear D gene. Germline lookup yields CDR1 SQVTM and CDR2 ANQGSEA. The ends were cut back, 4 bases at V and 6 bases at J, with 10 bases in the middle. The CDR3 is 11 residues long. The CDR3 protein is CSVVGLGEQYF. The CDR3 bases are TGCAGCGTTGTAGGGTTGGGCGAGCAGTACTTC.

The chain has TRBV5-4 and TRBJ2-7; D gene unclear. Per the germline V gene, CDR1 is SGHNT and CDR2 is YYREEE (reference sequence). Trimming shortened V by 1 base and J by 3 bases, and 5 bases separated the two germline ends. There are 12 residues in the CDR3. For the CDR3, the DNA is TGTGCCAGCAGCTTGCCCGGCTACGAGCAGTACTTC. The encoded protein is CASSLPGYEQYF.

CDR3 coding DNA: TGTGCCAGCAGCCCGGGGACCTTCGCGGACAGGGGAACAGATACGCAGTATTTT. Its protein is CASSPGTFADRGTDTQYF. The J gene is TRBJ2-3, the V gene TRBV7-9; 9 bases are shared with TRBD1. This CDR3 spans 18 amino acids. V was clipped by 5 bases and J by 3 bases; unmatched bases: 15. Germline values: CDR1 SEHNR, CDR2 FQNEAQ (reference sequence). The whole variable domain, filled in from reference TRBV7-9 and TRBJ2-3, reads DTGVSQNPRHKITKRGQNVTFRCDPISEHNRLYWYRQTLGQGPEFLTYFQNEAQLEKSRLLSDRFSAERPKGSFSTLEIQRTEQGDSAMYLCASSPGTFADRGTDTQYFGPGTRLTVL.